A single sample is the source of the 21 T cell receptor beta chains below, sequenced in a study of CD8+CD57+ T cells in acquired aplastic anemia. Investigators profiled TCR beta VDJ and CDR3 from genomic DNA template. TCRdb itself ran the reads through MiXCR, one entry per CDR3 protein. The sample has roughly 300,000 distinct CDR3 sequences, roughly 50% seen once. The material sequenced was sorted CD4+, CD8+, or CD8+CD57+ T cells (not recorded which) from PBMCs. Source of these receptors: a human donor with severe aplastic anemia or a healthy control (not recorded which).

V gene TRBV5-4 combines with J gene TRBJ2-3; 14 bases align to TRBD2. Germline CDR1 and CDR2: SGHNT and YYREEE (reference sequence). Losses at the gene ends were 4 bases for V and 4 bases for J; bases not matched to a gene: 8. The CDR3 consists of 17 residues. CDR3 nucleotide sequence: TGTGCCAGCAGCGGGGGGACTAGCGGGGGCAGTTCAGATACGCAGTATTTT. Its protein is CASSGGTSGGSSDTQYF.

This chain links TRBV29-1 with TRBJ2-3, with TRBD2 matching 7 bases. J gave up 5 bases and V 8 bases, and 7 bases lay outside the gene matches. The CDR3 sequence is 12 residues long. CDR1 and CDR2 from the germline V gene are SQVTM and ANQGSEA. CDR3 sequence reads: CSLVPGGDTQYF. The CDR3 DNA is TGCAGCTTAGTACCGGGAGGAGATACGCAGTATTTT.

The J gene is TRBJ1-5, the V gene TRBV28; 7 nucleotides align to TRBD1. The germline V gene has CDR1 MDHEN and CDR2 SYDVKM. Trimming at V came to 3 bases and at J to 6 bases, leaving 14 bases not matched to a gene. This CDR3 is 17 amino acids long. CDR3 in DNA: TGTGCCAGCAGTTTCGATCTTCGGACAGGAGGTGGTCAGCCCCAGCATTTT. Translating it yields CASSFDLRTGGGQPQHF.

Remarks on this clonotype: A much larger clonotype is one base distant, so this may be a read error. This sequence joins TRBV7-9 and TRBJ2-3, with TRBD2 identical over 11 bases. CDR3 length equals 16 residues. Germline V gene sequence: CDR1 SEHNR, CDR2 FQNEAQ (reference sequence). Trimming removed 3 bases from V and 4 bases from J; junction bases left unmatched: 6. CDR3 residues: CASSLGTSGNADTQYF. The CDR3 coding sequence is TGTGCCAGCAGCTTGGGGACTAGCGGAAACGCAGATACGCAGTATTTT.

To note about this clonotype: The germline gene is not matched at one end of the junction; a read error may be the cause. The CDR3, as DNA: TGTGCCATCAGTGAAAATCCCGGGGCAAGTTCACCCCTCCACTTT. It codes for CAISENPGASSPLHF. The chain joins TRBV28 to TRBJ1-6, with D perhaps matching TRBD1 (5 bases). CDR1 MDHEN and CDR2 SYDVKM come from the germline V gene. The CDR3 has 15 amino acids.

This clonotype came up once. The CDR3 carries no conserved terminal phenylalanine or tryptophan, so it likely arises from a read error. No DNA is shown, since the ends of the CDR3 on it are uncertain; the CDR3 is the one TCRdb lists. The rearrangement uses TRBV13 and TRBJ1-6. Looked up from germline, CDR1 is PRHDT and CDR2 is FYEKMQ (reference sequence). The CDR3 has 8 residues if both end residues are counted. CDR3: CASSLREL.

Comments on this clonotype: A read error may account for a junction end that differs from germline. The chain recombines TRBV6-4 with TRBJ2-3; tentatively, D is TRBD1 or TRBD2 (5 bases each). Germline CDR1 MRHNA, CDR2 SNTAGT. The CDR3 is 14 residues long. CDR3 in amino acids: CASSERGDAGTQYF. The CDR3 bases are TGCGCCAGCAGTGAGAGAGGGGATGCAGGTACGCAGTATTTT.

The chain recombines TRBV15 with TRBJ2-1; no reliable D call. CDR1 is LNHNV and CDR2 is YYDKDF in the germline V gene (reference sequence). Trimming shortened V by 5 bases and J by 7 bases, and 9 bases separated the two germline ends. The CDR3 totals 12 residues. This CDR3 is CATSFTTNEQFF. In nucleotides, the CDR3 is TGTGCCACCAGCTTTACTACAAATGAGCAGTTCTTC.

This sequence joins TRBV12-3 or TRBV12-4 and TRBJ2-3; D might be TRBD2 (5 bases). Trimming shortened V by 1 base and J by 2 bases, and 7 bases separated the two germline ends. The CDR3 extends over 14 amino acids. The CDR3 DNA is TGTGCCAGCAGTTTAGTCGGGAACACAGATACGCAGTATTTT. This codes for CASSLVGNTDTQYF.

This clonotype was picked up one time. This chain joins TRBV19 and TRBJ2-5; TRBD2 matches at 14 bases. CDR3 length equals 20 residues. Germline V gene sequence: CDR1 LNHDA, CDR2 SQIVND (reference sequence). Trimming cost V 3 bases and J 2 bases; bases outside gene matches: 14. In DNA form, the CDR3 reads TGTGCCAGTAGTATCCGACTCCCCACGGGACTAGCGGGGGCACAAGAGACCCAGTACTTC. Translation gives CASSIRLPTGLAGAQETQYF.

There are many counts of this clonotype. The chain employs TRBV20-1 and TRBJ2-5; the match to TRBD1 covers 7 bases. CDR1 DFQATT and CDR2 SNEGSKA come from the germline V gene (reference sequence). This CDR3 is 14 amino acids long. V dropped 1 base and J dropped 5; count of bases not matched to a gene: 7. The chain's CDR3 is CSARGTTGLETQYF. The DNA for the CDR3 is TGCAGTGCTAGAGGCACGACAGGGTTGGAGACCCAGTACTTC.

The chain joins TRBV19 to TRBJ2-7; D possibly corresponds to TRBD2 (6 bases). Germline assignment: CDR1 LNHDA and CDR2 SQIVND (reference sequence). The CDR3 sequence is 14 residues long. Trimming pared 5 bases from V and 2 bases from J, leaving 13 bases between. Written as DNA, the CDR3 is TGTGCCAGTAGTCGGCGGGACGCGGCCTACGAGCAGTACTTC. It codes for CASSRRDAAYEQYF.

At least ten counts were recorded for this clonotype. In DNA form, the CDR3 reads TGTGCTAGTGGTTTGGTACTCAGCCCAGGGGGAACCCATAAGAACACTGAAGCTTTCTTT. Protein: CASGLVLSPGGTHKNTEAFF. The gene calls are TRBV12-5 and TRBJ1-1, with TRBD1 identical over 7 bases. Trimming took 0 bases from V and 1 from J; bases not matched to a gene: 17. Germline CDR1 reads LGHNT; CDR2 reads FRNRAP. This CDR3 region has 20 residues.

Ten or more counts support this clonotype. J is TRBJ1-2 and V is TRBV29-1; perhaps TRBD1 as D (6 bases). Trimming shortened V by 4 bases and J by 4 bases, and 10 bases separated the two germline ends. The germline V gene has CDR1 SQVTM and CDR2 ANQGSEA. This CDR3 has 12 amino acids. As DNA, the CDR3 is TGCAGCGTTGCTTTGGGGGCCTATGGCTACACCTTC. This encodes CSVALGAYGYTF. Supplemented by reference TRBV29-1 and TRBJ1-2, the full variable domain reads SAVISQKPSRDICQRGTSLTIQCQVDSQVTMMFWYRQQPGQSLTLIATANQGSEATYESGFVIDKFPISRPNLTFSTLTVSNMSPEDSSIYLCSVALGAYGYTFGSGTRLTVV.

The chain carries TRBV20-1 and TRBJ2-5; TRBD2 agrees at 13 bases. Germline V gene data show CDR1 as DFQATT and CDR2 as SNEGSKA (reference sequence). The CDR3 has 15 amino acids. Trimming cost V 6 bases and J 2 bases; bases outside gene matches: 6. The DNA for the CDR3 is TGCAGTGCAATGGGACTAGCGGGAACACAAGAGACCCAGTACTTC. Translated, it gives CSAMGLAGTQETQYF.

This clonotype appeared a few times. The rearrangement links TRBV28 to TRBJ2-7, with D maybe TRBD2 (5 bases). V was shortened by 6 bases and J by 0 bases, with 15 bases between the two germline ends. From germline, CDR1 is MDHEN and CDR2 SYDVKM. This CDR3 is built from 15 residues. This CDR3 reads CASSSPWGASYEQYF. In DNA form, the CDR3 reads TGTGCCAGCAGCTCCCCTTGGGGAGCCTCCTACGAGCAGTACTTC.

This clonotype has just one count. This chain links TRBV7-8 with TRBJ2-2; D uncertain. Germline CDR1 is SGHVS and CDR2 is FQNEAQ. This CDR3 is 13 amino acids long. The V gene lost 3 bases and the J gene lost 2 bases, with 4 bases spanning the gap. This chain's CDR3 is CASSFGNTGELFF. As DNA, the CDR3 is TGTGCCAGCAGCTTCGGAAACACCGGGGAGCTGTTTTTT.

This clonotype has at least ten counts. The genes are TRBV7-2 and TRBJ1-2; D possibly corresponds to TRBD1 (6 bases). Germline CDR1 reads SGHTA; CDR2 reads FQGNSA. Trimming removed 10 bases from V and 3 bases from J, with 15 bases in between. The CDR3 length is 13 residues. CDR3 amino acids: CAIPRQDHYGYTF. The CDR3 region has the DNA TGTGCCATCCCGAGACAGGACCACTATGGCTACACCTTC. Combining the CDR3 with reference TRBV7-2 and TRBJ1-2 gives the whole variable domain GAGVSQSPSNKVTEKGKDVELRCDPISGHTALYWYRQSLGQGLEFLIYFQGNSAPDKSGLPSDRFSAERTGGSVSTLTIQRTQQEDSAVYLCAIPRQDHYGYTFGSGTRLTVV.

This sequence joins TRBV7-8 and TRBJ1-4; TRBD1 agrees at 7 bases. V was pared by 5 bases and J by 5 bases, with 8 bases of the junction left unmatched. This CDR3 contains 15 residues. CDR1 is SGHVS and CDR2 is FQNEAQ in the germline V gene. The CDR3: CASSSYRGGNEKLFF. CDR3 bases: TGTGCCAGCAGCAGCTACAGGGGCGGGAATGAAAAACTGTTTTTT.

The chain joins TRBV24-1 to TRBJ2-3; 14 bases agree with TRBD2. V was clipped by 7 bases and J by 9 bases; unmatched bases: 11. The length of the CDR3 is 16 residues. Germline CDR1 KGHDR, CDR2 SFDVKD. The CDR3 DNA reads as TGTGCCACCAGCGCCCCCCTGGGACTAGCGGGAGAGACGCAGTATTTT. Residues: CATSAPLGLAGETQYF.

This clonotype has ten or more counts. The chain carries TRBV6-5 and TRBJ2-3; 7 nucleotides line up with TRBD1. Losses at the gene ends were 8 bases for V and 3 bases for J; bases not matched to a gene: 14. The length of the CDR3 is 16 residues. Germline V gene lookup returns CDR1 MNHEY and CDR2 SVGAGI. Here the CDR3 DNA reads TGTGCCAGCCAAAAGACCGACAGGGTGGGAACAGATACGCAGTATTTT. Residues: CASQKTDRVGTDTQYF.